This TCR beta chain appears in the sequencing data of a study of cytomegalovirus exposure and HLA in healthy donors. Across the whole study: Within the Caucasian-associated ancestry cluster were roughly 82% of the 350 to 400 genotyped donors. Broader study findings: A later analysis reported that several of the most significant clusters appeared to be linked to common viral pathogens, among them Epstein-Barr virus.

This CDR3 is built from 17 residues. Germline loops: CDR1 SGHAT, CDR2 FQNNGV. The ends were cut back, 5 bases at V and 3 bases at J, with 23 bases in the middle. PCR employed 60 Vbeta and 13 Jbeta primers. Profiled with immunoSEQ multiplex PCR; TCRdb holds only in-frame clones, not every one. The sample carries about 160,000 clones, roughly 85% recorded once. Notes on this clone: Its antigen is not known.

The rearrangement joins TRBV11-2 to TRBJ2-7, with D unclear. The origin of this receptor is a boy aged 2 to 10 in good health and CMV-seronegative. The sample comprised PBMCs. Here the CDR3 reads CASSLGSNWFQDYEQYF. In nucleotides, the CDR3 is TGTGCCAGCAGCCTAGGAAGTAATTGGTTTCAGGACTACGAGCAGTACTTC.